These 32 T cell receptor beta chains were all obtained from the same sample, sequenced in a study of molecular identifiers for immune sequencing clone quantification. TCRdb processed the PCR reads anew with MiXCR; each CDR3 protein has one entry. The sample shows 300,000 to 350,000 distinct CDR3 sequences, about a fifth of them seen only once. Sequenced: naive CD8+ T cells from blood, with Jurkat cell RNA spiked in. Specified subset: FACS-sorted CD8+CD4-CCR7+CD45RA+ naive T cells. Receptor source: a human donor in good health. Some libraries in this study had Jurkat cell RNA spiked in.

The chain has TRBV9 and TRBJ2-3, with TRBD2 matching 11 bases. Germline loops: CDR1 SGDLS, CDR2 YYNGEE. With V trimmed by 1 base and J by 4 bases, 5 bases remained unmatched. This CDR3 has 16 amino acids. CDR3 sequence: CASSVFSGGGADTQYF. The CDR3 nucleotides are TGTGCCAGCAGCGTATTTAGCGGGGGGGGGGCAGATACGCAGTATTTT. The complete variable domain, with remaining parts taken from reference TRBV9 and TRBJ2-3, reads DSGVTQTPKHLITATGQRVTLRCSPRSGDLSVYWYQQSLDQGLQFLIQYYNGEERAKGNILERFSAQQFPDLHSELNLSSLELGDSALYFCASSVFSGGGADTQYFGPGTRLTVL.

This clonotype appeared a few times. The rearrangement joins TRBV24-1 to TRBJ2-2; D ambiguous. There are 14 residues in the CDR3. Trimming removed 3 bases from V and 6 bases from J, with 10 bases in between. The germline V gene has CDR1 KGHDR and CDR2 SFDVKD. The chain's CDR3 is CATSDVTVAGELFF. CDR3 DNA sequence: TGTGCCACCAGTGATGTCACGGTCGCCGGGGAGCTGTTTTTT.

The table lists this clonotype with many counts. This chain connects TRBV30 to TRBJ2-4; D gene uncertain. There are 13 residues in the CDR3. Per germline, CDR1 GTSNPN and CDR2 SVGIG (reference sequence). The germline V and J ends were trimmed by 7 bases and 6 bases, with 16 bases remaining between them. In DNA, the CDR3 is TGTGCCTCGACACTACCCCCCGGAAACATTCAGTACTTC. Amino acid sequence: CASTLPPGNIQYF.

The chain uses TRBV5-6 and TRBJ2-7; possible D gene TRBD1, 5 bases. The germline V gene has CDR1 SGHDT and CDR2 YYEEEE. The CDR3 extends over 14 amino acids. The V end was cut by 0 bases, the J end by 4 bases, with 11 bases between. In nucleotides, the CDR3 is TGTGCCAGCAGCTTGGTAGCAGGGATGTACGAGCAGTACTTC. Protein: CASSLVAGMYEQYF. The full variable domain, in which reference TRBV5-6 and TRBJ2-7 provide the parts outside the CDR3, is DAGVTQSPTHLIKTRGQQVTLRCSPKSGHDTVSWYQQALGQGPQFIFQYYEEEERQRGNFPDRFSGHQFPNYSSELNVNALLLGDSALYLCASSLVAGMYEQYFGPGTRLTVT.

This clonotype was recorded at least ten times. CDR3 DNA sequence: TGCGCCAGCAGCCAAGATAGCCTAGCGGGAACCAATGAGCAGTTCTTC. Its protein product is CASSQDSLAGTNEQFF. V and J are TRBV4-3 and TRBJ2-1, with 9 nucleotides matching TRBD2. With 0 bases clipped from V and 6 bases from J, the junction kept 6 bases outside the gene matches. The CDR3 loop spans 16 amino acids. CDR1 LGHNA and CDR2 YSLEER come from the germline V gene.

Here the CDR3 reads CASSPTPLTSGSSYEQYF. The CDR3 DNA reads as TGTGCCAGCAGTCCAACCCCGCTGACTAGCGGGAGCTCCTACGAGCAGTACTTC. This chain joins TRBV12-3 or TRBV12-4 and TRBJ2-7; 12 nucleotides match TRBD2. Losses at the gene ends were 5 bases for V and 0 bases for J; bases not matched to a gene: 11. The CDR3 extends over 18 amino acids.

This clonotype showed up just a few times. One base away lies a much larger clone, so this may be a sequencing read error. The rearrangement uses TRBV5-5 and TRBJ1-1; perhaps TRBD1 as D (5 bases). The CDR3 totals 12 residues. Germline-derived CDR1 and CDR2 are SGHKS and YYEKEE (reference sequence). DNA for the CDR3: TGTGCCGGCAGCTTCTCCGGACACGAAGCTTTCTTT. Amino acids: CAGSFSGHEAFF.

Comments on this clonotype: A much larger clone lies a single base off, so this may be a read error. The CDR3 ends on some other residue instead of the conserved phenylalanine or tryptophan, so this is likely a read error. The chain links TRBV2 to TRBJ2-7, with a tentative D call TRBD1 (6 bases). The CDR3 covers 15 residues. Between the trimmed V and J ends, which lost 0 bases and 2 bases, there was a span of 11 bases. CDR1 and CDR2 (germline): SNHLY, FYNNEI. This CDR3 reads CASSEATGLPYEQYL. The CDR3 DNA follows: TGTGCCAGCAGTGAAGCAACAGGGCTCCCCTACGAGCAGTACCTC.

The V gene is TRBV6-1, the J gene TRBJ2-3, with TRBD2 matching 9 bases. Germline V lookup: CDR1 MNHNS, CDR2 SASEGT. This CDR3 spans 14 amino acids. The V and J ends lost 8 bases and 0 bases, in that order; junction bases with no gene match: 3. DNA for the CDR3: TGTGCCAGCTGGGGACTAGCCAGCACAGATACGCAGTATTTT. This sequence encodes CASWGLASTDTQYF.

This clonotype was recorded many times. This chain uses TRBV28 with TRBJ1-5; D is ambiguous. Germline CDR1 reads MDHEN; CDR2 reads SYDVKM. The ends were cut back, 7 bases at V and 7 bases at J, with 11 bases in the middle. CDR3 length: 12 residues. CDR3: CASTDQRQPQHF. As DNA, the CDR3 is TGTGCCAGCACCGATCAGAGGCAGCCCCAGCATTTT.

This clonotype has only a few counts. This chain connects TRBV14 to TRBJ2-3; TRBD2 matches 7 bases. The CDR3 has 14 amino acids. V dropped 0 bases and J dropped 6; count of bases not matched to a gene: 3. Germline CDR1 SGHDN, CDR2 FVKESK. The CDR3 DNA sequence: TGTGCCAGCAGCCAAGAACTAGCGTTTGATACGCAGTATTTT. The encoded protein is CASSQELAFDTQYF. Looking up the rest from reference TRBV14 and TRBJ2-3 gives the full variable domain: EAGVTQFPSHSVIEKGQTVTLRCDPISGHDNLYWYRRVMGKEIKFLLHFVKESKQDESGMPNNRFLAERTGGTYSTLKVQPAELEDSGVYFCASSQELAFDTQYFGPGTRLTVL.

Ten or more counts support this clonotype. The gene calls are TRBV28 and TRBJ1-4, with unresolved D. This CDR3 has 13 amino acids. V lost 6 bases to trimming and J lost 7 bases, with 12 bases between them. CDR1 and CDR2 (germline): MDHEN, SYDVKM. The CDR3 region is CASSLDTLEKLFF. CDR3 coding DNA: TGTGCCAGCAGCCTTGACACGCTTGAAAAACTGTTTTTT.

This clonotype has a handful of counts. The V call is TRBV6-5, the J call TRBJ2-5; 11 bases agree with TRBD2. V was pared by 6 bases and J by 4 bases, with 10 bases of the junction left unmatched. Germline CDR1 reads MNHEY; CDR2 reads SVGAGI. The CDR3 has 16 residues. The DNA for the CDR3 is TGTGCCAGCAGCACCGGGACTAGCGGTGAAGGAGAGACCCAGTACTTC. Amino acids: CASSTGTSGEGETQYF.

This clonotype came up many times. The V and J genes are TRBV27 and TRBJ1-6, with 8 bases that match TRBD1. The V gene end was trimmed by 1 base and the J gene end by 6 bases; junction bases not matched to a gene: 11. Germline V gene data show CDR1 as MNHEY and CDR2 as SMNVEV (reference sequence). This CDR3 contains 18 residues. DNA of the CDR3: TGTGCCAGCAGTTTATTTGGACAGGGCCTAGAGCCTAATTCACCCCTCCACTTT. Amino acids: CASSLFGQGLEPNSPLHF.

This clonotype was seen at least ten times. The V gene is TRBV7-6, the J gene TRBJ2-3; D gene unclear. Germline CDR1 SGHVS, CDR2 FNYEAQ. The CDR3 length is 13 residues. Trimming cost V 0 bases and J 4 bases, with 5 bases left between them. The CDR3 region has the DNA TGTGCCAGCAGCTTAGCGGTGGCAGATACGCAGTATTTT. This codes for CASSLAVADTQYF.

There are many counts of this clonotype. The gene calls are TRBV20-1 and TRBJ2-3; 8 positions agree with TRBD1. The CDR3 runs 15 residues. Germline lookup yields CDR1 DFQATT and CDR2 SNEGSKA (reference sequence). Trimming took 6 bases from V and 3 from J; bases not matched to a gene: 11. The CDR3 protein is CSARRMDRATDTQYF. The CDR3 DNA reads as TGCAGTGCCAGAAGGATGGACAGGGCAACAGATACGCAGTATTTT.

As to this clonotype: Just one base apart from a much larger clone, this may be a read error. This chain links TRBV7-9 with TRBJ2-7, with D possibly matching TRBD1 (6 bases). The CDR3 length is 16 residues. The V gene lost 5 bases and the J gene lost 4 bases, with 21 bases spanning the gap. Per germline, CDR1 SEHNR and CDR2 FQNEAQ (reference sequence). The CDR3 bases are TGTGCCAGCAGCACACTTTCCAGGACAGAGATGTACGAGCAGTACTTC. Its protein is CASSTLSRTEMYEQYF.

This clonotype appeared many times. J is TRBJ2-3 and V is TRBV27; D is undetermined. Deletions cut 7 bases from V and 6 bases from J, with 14 bases between. The length of the CDR3 is 13 residues. Germline-derived CDR1 and CDR2 are MNHEY and SMNVEV (reference sequence). DNA of the CDR3: TGTGCCAGCACATTCTCCGCTTTGGATACGCAGTATTTT. This gives the protein CASTFSALDTQYF.

V and J are TRBV6-2 or TRBV6-3 and TRBJ1-4, with D possibly being TRBD1 (6 bases). This CDR3 spans 14 amino acids. V lost 3 bases and J 12 bases, leaving 17 bases between the germline ends. Germline loops: CDR1 MNHEY, CDR2 SVGEGT. The CDR3 nucleotides read TGTGCCAGCAGTTATCCCGGACAGTCGCGGCAACTGTTTTTT. This gives the protein CASSYPGQSRQLFF.

This clonotype was seen ten or more times. The CDR3 is CASSRDREGDYGYTF. The CDR3 nucleotides are TGTGCCAGCAGTCGCGACAGGGAGGGCGACTATGGCTACACCTTC. The V call is TRBV5-4, the J call TRBJ1-2, with 7 positions matching TRBD1. The germline CDR1 and CDR2 sequences are SGHNT and YYREEE (reference sequence). Trimming at V came to 5 bases and at J to 3 bases, leaving 10 bases not matched to a gene. The CDR3 is made up of 15 amino acids.

This clonotype showed up many times. The genes are TRBV2 and TRBJ2-2; TRBD1 is a possible D gene (6 bases). From germline, CDR1 is SNHLY and CDR2 FYNNEI. Trimming shortened V by 6 bases and J by 2 bases, and 13 bases separated the two germline ends. This CDR3 has 15 amino acids. CDR3 loop: CASSTGTTNTGELFF. The CDR3 DNA sequence: TGTGCCAGCAGCACCGGGACAACTAACACCGGGGAGCTGTTTTTT.

This clonotype was picked up a small number of times. The genes are TRBV7-9 and TRBJ1-4, with D tentatively TRBD1 (5 bases). With 5 bases removed from V and 6 bases from J, the gap between germline ends came to 13 bases. In germline, CDR1 is SEHNR, CDR2 FQNEAQ (reference sequence). The CDR3 totals 14 residues. CDR3 residues: CASSPFGGDEKLFF. DNA of the CDR3: TGTGCCAGCAGCCCCTTTGGGGGTGATGAAAAACTGTTTTTT.

This chain connects TRBV28 to TRBJ1-5; D is unclear. From germline, CDR1 is MDHEN and CDR2 SYDVKM. V lost 3 bases to trimming and J lost 5 bases, with 5 bases between them. The CDR3 sequence is 12 residues long. The CDR3 loop reads CASSFPYQPQHF. Written as DNA, the CDR3 is TGTGCCAGCAGTTTCCCCTATCAGCCCCAGCATTTT.

In its sample, this clonotype was seen many times. The J gene is TRBJ1-5, the V gene TRBV7-6; 7 positions agree with TRBD1. Germline V lookup: CDR1 SGHVS, CDR2 FNYEAQ. Trimming removed 5 bases from V and 1 base from J; junction bases left unmatched: 2. The CDR3 totals 14 residues. The CDR3 loop reads CASSPQGSNQPQHF. CDR3 DNA: TGTGCCAGCAGCCCACAGGGGAGCAATCAGCCCCAGCATTTT.

This clonotype was seen many times. The rearrangement uses TRBV7-8 and TRBJ1-2; D is uncertain. V was pared by 5 bases and J by 3 bases, with 16 bases between. The V gene's germline CDR1 is SGHVS and CDR2 FQNEAQ. The CDR3 sequence is 15 residues long. CDR3: CASSLVAGMDYGYTF. CDR3 DNA: TGTGCCAGCAGCCTGGTTGCAGGAATGGACTATGGCTACACCTTC.

Worth noting for this clonotype: It may be a read error: a sequence one base away is much more abundant. Since the CDR3 does not end with the conserved phenylalanine or tryptophan, this likely comes from a read error. DNA of the CDR3: TGTGCCAGCAGCTCCATAATAGGGGGCGCGGATGGCGGGAGTACCAAAAACATTCAGTACTAC. It codes for CASSSIIGGADGGSTKNIQYY. The chain has TRBV7-9 and TRBJ2-4, with D possibly called TRBD1 or TRBD2 (7 bases each). Germline-derived CDR1 and CDR2 are SEHNR and FQNEAQ (reference sequence). Trimming stripped 4 bases from V and 2 bases from J, with 30 bases between. The CDR3 contains 21 residues.

Regarding this clonotype: A read error may be the cause here, since a much bigger clone is one base away. J is TRBJ2-3 and V is TRBV5-6, with 7 positions matching TRBD2. This CDR3 has 14 amino acids. Germline V lookup: CDR1 SGHDT, CDR2 YYEEEE. CDR3 nucleotides: TGTACCAGCATACCTACTAGCGAGACAGATACGCAGTATTTT. Encoded protein: CTSIPTSETDTQYF. Variable domain in full (rest from reference TRBV5-6 and TRBJ2-3): DAGVTQSPTHLIKTRGQQVTLRCSPKSGHDTVSWYQQALGQGPQFIFQYYEEEERQRGNFPDRFSGHQFPNYSSELNVNALLLGDSALYLCTSIPTSETDTQYFGPGTRLTVL.

This clonotype was seen at least ten times. The chain couples TRBV11-2 to TRBJ2-1, with D possibly called TRBD1 or TRBD2 (5 bases each). The V gene lost 2 bases and the J gene lost 0 bases, with 8 bases spanning the gap. CDR1 SGHAT and CDR2 FQNNGV come from the germline V gene. The CDR3 totals 15 residues. CDR3 nucleotides: TGTGCCAGCAGCTTATTGGGGGACTCCTACAATGAGCAGTTCTTC. Its protein product is CASSLLGDSYNEQFF.

This clonotype was found a few times. V is TRBV20-1 and J is TRBJ1-5; TRBD1 aligns across 10 bases. Per germline, CDR1 DFQATT and CDR2 SNEGSKA (reference sequence). V was pared by 3 bases and J by 1 base, with 6 bases of the junction left unmatched. CDR3 length: 16 residues. The CDR3 nucleotides are TGCAGTGCTAGCCGGGGGACAGGGGCAAGCAATCAGCCCCAGCATTTT. Protein sequence: CSASRGTGASNQPQHF.

A remark on this clonotype: A much larger clone lies one base from this, so it may be a read error. The J gene is TRBJ2-1, the V gene TRBV25-1; D might be TRBD2 (6 bases). Germline CDR1 reads MGHDK; CDR2 reads SYGVNS. The CDR3 is 14 amino acids. CDR3 nucleotide sequence: TGTGCCAGCAAGAGGAGGGACTCCTGCAATGAGCAGTTCTTC. The encoded protein is CASKRRDSCNEQFF.

This clonotype was picked up a small number of times. A much larger clone lies one base from this, so it may be a read error. V and J are TRBV28 and TRBJ2-7, with D unresolved. V shed 4 bases and J shed 5 bases, with 9 bases lying between them. Per the germline V gene, CDR1 is MDHEN and CDR2 is SYDVKM. The CDR3 runs to 12 residues. The CDR3 region is CASSSPRDEQYF. In nucleotides, the CDR3 is TGTGCCAGCAGTTCACCCCGGGACGAGCAGTACTTC. Full variable domain (rest looked up from reference TRBV28 and TRBJ2-7): DVKVTQSSRYLVKRTGEKVFLECVQDMDHENMFWYRQDPGLGLRLIYFSYDVKMKEKGDIPEGYSVSREKKERFSLILESASTNQTSMYLCASSSPRDEQYFGPGTRLTVT.

This chain joins TRBV2 and TRBJ2-7, with 7 bases aligning to TRBD1. Germline CDR1 and CDR2: SNHLY and FYNNEI. The ends lost 0 bases at V and 6 bases at J; junction bases unmatched: 14. There are 17 residues in the CDR3. In DNA form, the CDR3 reads TGTGCCAGCAGTGAAGCCGACCAGGCCCCACAGGGGAGCGAGCAGTACTTC. Translation gives CASSEADQAPQGSEQYF. The full variable domain, rest sourced from reference TRBV2 and TRBJ2-7, is EPEVTQTPSHQVTQMGQEVILRCVPISNHLYFYWYRQILGQKVEFLVSFYNNEISEKSEIFDDQFSVERPDGSNFTLKIRSTKLEDSAMYFCASSEADQAPQGSEQYFGPGTRLTVT.